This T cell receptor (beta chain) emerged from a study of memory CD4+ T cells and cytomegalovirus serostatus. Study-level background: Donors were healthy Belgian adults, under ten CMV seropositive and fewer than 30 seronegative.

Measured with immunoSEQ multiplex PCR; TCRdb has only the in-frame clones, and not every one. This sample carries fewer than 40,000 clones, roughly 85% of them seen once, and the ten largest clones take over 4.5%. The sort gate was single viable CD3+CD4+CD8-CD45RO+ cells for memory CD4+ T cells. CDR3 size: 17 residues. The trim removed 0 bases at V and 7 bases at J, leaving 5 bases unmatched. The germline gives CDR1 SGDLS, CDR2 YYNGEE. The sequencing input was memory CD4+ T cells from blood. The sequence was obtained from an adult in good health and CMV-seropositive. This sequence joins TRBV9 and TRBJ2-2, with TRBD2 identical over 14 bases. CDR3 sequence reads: CASSVGGTSGSHGELFF. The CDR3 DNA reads TGTGCCAGCAGCGTAGGGGGGACTAGCGGGAGTCACGGGGAGCTGTTTTTT.